Sequencing of this T cell receptor beta chain was carried out in a study of blood T cell repertoires in COVID-19. For the study at large: Donors in the United States, Italy and Spain gave samples during acute or convalescent COVID-19. From T cells, B-cell-depleted T cells, or PBMCs came the material, which was cDNA or gDNA.

Original handling: Reference gene primer amplification gave nucleated cell count estimates. The protocol was immunoSEQ multiplex PCR, while the TCRdb copy is restricted to in-frame clones and leaves out a portion. V and J calls and clone size are given by that table; D and trimming were obtained from the DNA. The sample lists 250,000 or so clones, around 90% occurring once. Germline trimming cut 7 bases from V and 0 bases from J; bases unmatched to any gene: 5. In germline, CDR1 is SNHLY, CDR2 FYNNEI. The CDR3 consists of 15 residues. This chain uses TRBV2 with TRBJ2-2, with 7 bases that match TRBD2. The clonotype originates from a woman aged 40 to 50 who had recovered from COVID-19. Sequences were obtained from peripheral blood. The DNA for the CDR3 is TGTGCCAGCACCAGAACTAGCGCGAACACCGGGGAGCTGTTTTTT. Translation gives CASTRTSANTGELFF.